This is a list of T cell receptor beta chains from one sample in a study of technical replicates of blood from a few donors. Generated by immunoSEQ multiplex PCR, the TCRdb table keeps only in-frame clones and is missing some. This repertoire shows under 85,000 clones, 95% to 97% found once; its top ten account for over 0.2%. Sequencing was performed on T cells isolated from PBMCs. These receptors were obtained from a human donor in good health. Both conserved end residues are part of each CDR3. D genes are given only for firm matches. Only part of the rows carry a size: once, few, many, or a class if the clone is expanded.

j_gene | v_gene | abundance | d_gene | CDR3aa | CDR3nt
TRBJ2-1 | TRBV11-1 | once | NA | CASSLWGGREDNEQFF | TGTGCCAGCAGCTTATGGGGGGGCAGGGAGGACAATGAGCAGTTCTTC
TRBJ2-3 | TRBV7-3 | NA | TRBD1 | CASSRPGTGTDTQYF | TGTGCCAGCAGCCGTCCCGGGACAGGCACAGATACGCAGTATTTT
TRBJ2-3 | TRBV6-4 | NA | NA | CASSDVGGTTDTQYF | TGTGCCAGCAGTGACGTTGGCGGGACCACAGATACGCAGTATTTT
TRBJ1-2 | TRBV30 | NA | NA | CAWTAGGYGYTF | TGTGCCTGGACGGCAGGAGGATATGGCTACACCTTC
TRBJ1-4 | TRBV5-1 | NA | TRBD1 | CASSLQGGREKLFF | TGCGCCAGCAGCTTACAGGGGGGAAGGGAAAAACTGTTTTTT
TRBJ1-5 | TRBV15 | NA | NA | CATSRMRQNQPQHF | TGTGCCACCAGCAGAATGAGGCAGAATCAGCCCCAGCATTTT
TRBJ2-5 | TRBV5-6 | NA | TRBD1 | CASSLDRVETQYF | TGTGCCAGCAGCTTAGACAGGGTTGAGACCCAGTACTTC
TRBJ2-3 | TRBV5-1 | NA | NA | CASSLDGGDTQYF | TGCGCCAGCAGCTTGGACGGAGGAGATACGCAGTATTTT
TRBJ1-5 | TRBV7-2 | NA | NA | CASSSRSGGNQPQHF | TGTGCCAGCAGCTCCCGATCAGGGGGCAATCAGCCCCAGCATTTT
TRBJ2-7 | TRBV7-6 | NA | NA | CASSFNNQGGSEQYF | TGTGCCAGCAGCTTTAACAATCAGGGAGGCTCCGAGCAGTACTTC
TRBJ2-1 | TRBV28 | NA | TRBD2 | CAGGLAGANEQFF | TGTGCCGGCGGCCTAGCGGGAGCTAATGAGCAGTTCTTC
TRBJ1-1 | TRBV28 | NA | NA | CASRLWGGLENTEAFF | TGTGCCAGCAGGCTATGGGGAGGGTTGGAGAACACTGAAGCTTTCTTT
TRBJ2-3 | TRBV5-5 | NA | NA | CASSLWEPDTQYF | TGTGCCAGCAGCTTATGGGAGCCAGATACGCAGTATTTT
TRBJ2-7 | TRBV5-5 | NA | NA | CASSYRAETYEQYF | TGTGCCAGCAGCTACCGAGCGGAAACCTACGAGCAGTACTTC
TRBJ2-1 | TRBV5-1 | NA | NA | CASSLDLSFSYNEQFF | TGCGCCAGCAGCTTGGATCTGTCGTTCTCCTACAATGAGCAGTTCTTC
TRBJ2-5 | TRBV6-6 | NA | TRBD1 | CASSNPYRGPQETQYF | TGTGCCAGCAGTAACCCTTACAGGGGGCCCCAAGAGACCCAGTACTTC
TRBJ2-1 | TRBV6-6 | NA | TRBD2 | CASSYTGGDSYNEQFF | TGTGCCAGCAGTTATACGGGAGGAGACTCCTACAATGAGCAGTTCTTC
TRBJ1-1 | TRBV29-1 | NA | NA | CSVDRYTEAFF | TGCAGCGTTGACAGGTACACTGAAGCTTTCTTT
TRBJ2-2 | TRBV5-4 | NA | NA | CASSLNRATGELFF | TGTGCCAGCAGCTTGAACAGGGCTACCGGGGAGCTGTTTTTT
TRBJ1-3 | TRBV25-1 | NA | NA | CASGQTESTIYF | TGTGCCAGCGGCCAGACAGAAAGCACCATATATTTT
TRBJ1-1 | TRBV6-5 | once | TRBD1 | CASRSRTGITEAFF | TGTGCCAGCAGGAGCCGGACAGGAATCACTGAAGCTTTCTTT
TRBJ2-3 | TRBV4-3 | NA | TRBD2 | CASSQDLSSGLTDTQYF | TGCGCCAGCAGCCAAGATTTGTCTAGCGGGCTCACAGATACGCAGTATTTT
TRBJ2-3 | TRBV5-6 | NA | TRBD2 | CASSLGGTSGTDTQYF | TGTGCCAGCAGCTTGGGGGGGACTAGCGGAACAGATACGCAGTATTTT
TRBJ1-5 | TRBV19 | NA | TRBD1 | CASSVRGRAQPQHF | TGTGCCAGTAGTGTCAGGGGGCGCGCTCAGCCCCAGCATTTT
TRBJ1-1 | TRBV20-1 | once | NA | CSARDPYEAFF | TGCAGTGCTAGAGACCCCTATGAAGCTTTCTTT
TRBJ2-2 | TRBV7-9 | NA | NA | CASSLYSTGELFF | TGTGCCAGCAGCCTGTACAGCACCGGGGAGCTGTTTTTT
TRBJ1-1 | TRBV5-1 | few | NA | CASSPRTDRNTEAFF | TGCGCCAGCAGCCCAAGGACAGACCGGAACACTGAAGCTTTCTTT
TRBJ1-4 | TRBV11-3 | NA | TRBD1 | CASAGQGNEKLFF | TGTGCCAGCGCGGGACAGGGTAACGAAAAACTGTTTTTT